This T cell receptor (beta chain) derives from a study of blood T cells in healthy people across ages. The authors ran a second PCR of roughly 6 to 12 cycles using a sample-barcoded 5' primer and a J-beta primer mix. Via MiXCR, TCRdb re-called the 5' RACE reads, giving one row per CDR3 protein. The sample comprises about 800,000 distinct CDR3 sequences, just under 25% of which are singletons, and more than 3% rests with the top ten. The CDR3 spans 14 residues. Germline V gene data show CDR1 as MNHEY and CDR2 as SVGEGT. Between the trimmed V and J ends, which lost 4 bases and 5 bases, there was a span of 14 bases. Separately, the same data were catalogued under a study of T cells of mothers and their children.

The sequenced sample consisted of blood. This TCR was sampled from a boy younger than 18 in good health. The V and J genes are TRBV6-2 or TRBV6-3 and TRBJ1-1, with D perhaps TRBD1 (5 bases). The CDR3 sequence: CASSFRGYRTEAFF. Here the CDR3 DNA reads TGTGCCAGCAGTTTTAGGGGATATAGAACTGAAGCTTTCTTT.